Presented here are 15 T cell receptor beta chains from one specimen sequenced in a study of patients and donors after allogeneic stem cell transplantation (dated by TCRdb to the early 2020s). The library was generated by RT-PCR. The run used a NextSeq 550. TCRdb reanalyzed the raw reads on its own, using fastp at Q25 for trimming and MiXCR for clone calling, and kept in-frame beta chains. Rows are combined by CDR3 protein, so each entry shows the most common genes and DNA. The sample table lists 150,000 to 200,000 distinct CDR3 sequences, approximately 31% of them with a count of one. The ten top clones hold 3.2% of the sample. Sequencing was carried out using blood, either unsorted or a sorted T cell fraction (not recorded which). The receptors here all came from a human donor who was either an allogeneic HSCT recipient or a stem cell or donor lymphocyte infusion donor (not recorded which). It is not recorded whose cells these are; they may come from a transplant donor.

This rearrangement joins TRBV7-9 to TRBJ2-7, with TRBD2 as a possible D gene (5 bases). Germline lookup yields CDR1 SEHNR and CDR2 FQNEAQ (reference sequence). The CDR3 spans 14 residues. With 4 bases removed from V and 3 bases from J, the gap between germline ends came to 13 bases. This chain's CDR3 is CASSSSDGLYEQYF. The DNA for the CDR3 is TGTGCCAGCAGCTCCTCAGACGGACTCTACGAGCAGTACTTC.

V and J are TRBV7-9 and TRBJ2-1; D remains unclear. Germline assignment: CDR1 SEHNR and CDR2 FQNEAQ (reference sequence). This CDR3 comprises 15 residues. Trimming removed 2 bases from V and 6 bases from J, with 14 bases in between. CDR3 loop: CASSLWAYYSNEQFF. CDR3 nucleotide sequence: TGTGCCAGCAGCTTATGGGCTTACTACTCCAATGAGCAGTTCTTC.

Here the CDR3 DNA reads TGCGCCAGCAGCCAAGACACAGGGAATGGGGCAGTAAAGTTCTTC. This sequence encodes CASSQDTGNGAVKFF. The rearrangement links TRBV4-3 to TRBJ2-1; weak D call: TRBD1 (6 bases). The germline V and J ends were trimmed by 0 bases and 14 bases, with 20 bases remaining between them. CDR1 is LGHNA and CDR2 is YSLEER in the germline V gene. The length of the CDR3 is 15 residues.

V usage is TRBV7-9 and J usage is TRBJ2-1; D gene uncertain. The V end lost 7 bases, the J end lost 15 bases, and 7 bases lay between the germline ends. The germline gives CDR1 SEHNR, CDR2 FQNEAQ (reference sequence). The CDR3 has 8 residues. CDR3 residues: CASTQGFF. CDR3 nucleotides: TGTGCCAGCACTCAAGGGTTCTTC.

This clonotype was recorded only once. The V gene is TRBV24-1, the J gene TRBJ2-7; the match to TRBD2 covers 10 bases. There are 16 residues in the CDR3. V lost 3 bases and J lost 3; bases outside the gene matches: 7. Germline values: CDR1 KGHDR, CDR2 SFDVKD. The CDR3 spells CATSDNGLAAFYEQYF. The DNA of the CDR3 is TGTGCCACCAGTGATAATGGACTAGCGGCCTTCTACGAGCAGTACTTC.

This clonotype was observed a few times. The chain has TRBV7-2 and TRBJ1-5, with D maybe TRBD1 (6 bases). This CDR3 has 15 amino acids. Trimming cost V 5 bases and J 4 bases, with 15 bases left between them. Germline V gene data show CDR1 as SGHTA and CDR2 as FQGNSA. CDR3 coding DNA: TGTGCCAGCAGCGGGGGACAACACGAGAATCAGCCCCAGCATTTT. Translated, it gives CASSGGQHENQPQHF.

V and J are TRBV7-9 and TRBJ1-4; D uncertain. The germline gives CDR1 SEHNR, CDR2 FQNEAQ (reference sequence). The CDR3 loop spans 12 amino acids. V was pared by 3 bases and J by 8 bases, with 7 bases between. CDR3 amino acids: CASSFDPEKLFF. The DNA of the CDR3 is TGTGCCAGCAGCTTCGACCCGGAAAAACTGTTTTTT.

This clonotype was observed a few times. V usage is TRBV9 and J usage is TRBJ2-1; no clear D. CDR1 and CDR2 from the germline V gene are SGDLS and YYNGEE. CDR3 size: 15 residues. V dropped 0 bases and J dropped 8 bases, with 15 bases sitting between them. The CDR3 loop is CASSVAPEVVHEQFF. CDR3 DNA sequence: TGTGCCAGCAGCGTAGCGCCCGAAGTTGTCCATGAGCAGTTCTTC.

This clonotype was seen a single time. The rearrangement uses TRBV7-9 and TRBJ2-5, with TRBD2 matching over 11 bases. CDR1 is SEHNR and CDR2 is FQNEAQ in the germline V gene (reference sequence). This CDR3 spans 14 amino acids. Trimming at V came to 5 bases and at J to 9 bases, leaving 8 bases not matched to a gene. The CDR3 sequence: CASSLSGRGFAQYF. CDR3 bases: TGTGCCAGCAGCCTTAGCGGGAGGGGCTTTGCCCAGTACTTC.

The chain combines TRBV7-2 with TRBJ2-1; unclear D gene. This CDR3 contains 14 residues. CDR1 SGHTA and CDR2 FQGNSA come from the germline V gene. Trimming took off 1 base at V and 9 bases at J, with 13 bases between the two ends. The CDR3 loop is CASSLGPTNAEQFF. The CDR3 DNA is TGTGCCAGCAGCTTAGGGCCCACTAATGCTGAGCAGTTCTTC.

The chain joins TRBV12-3 or TRBV12-4 to TRBJ2-5; D may be TRBD1 (5 bases). Trimming removed 5 bases at V and 7 bases at J, with 11 bases between. This CDR3 has 12 amino acids. The CDR3, as DNA: TGTGCCAGCAGTCCATCAGGGTGGACCCAGTACTTC. The encoded protein is CASSPSGWTQYF.

This chain links TRBV7-2 with TRBJ2-3; D remains ambiguous. CDR3 length: 14 amino acids. V lost 2 bases to trimming and J lost 11 bases, with 17 bases between them. The V gene's germline CDR1 is SGHTA and CDR2 FQGNSA. The CDR3 is CASSLPAVYLRQYF. The DNA for the CDR3 is TGTGCCAGCAGCTTACCCGCTGTCTACCTACGGCAGTATTTT.

About this clonotype: The junction departs from the called germline gene at one end, perhaps through a read error. The V and J genes are TRBV27 and TRBJ2-7; TRBD1 is a possible D gene (6 bases). The CDR3 runs 13 residues. Germline values: CDR1 MNHEY, CDR2 SMNVEV (reference sequence). CDR3: CVSSWGHTYEQYF. The CDR3 bases are TGTGTCAGCAGTTGGGGACACACCTACGAGCAGTACTTC.

The chain links TRBV6-2 or TRBV6-3 to TRBJ1-4; 7 bases are shared with TRBD1. The length of the CDR3 is 14 residues. Germline assignment: CDR1 MNHEY and CDR2 SVGEGT. With 2 bases clipped from V and 8 bases from J, the junction kept 5 bases outside the gene matches. CDR3 amino acids: CASSYTGEGEKLFF. The CDR3 DNA sequence: TGTGCCAGCAGTTACACAGGGGAAGGCGAAAAACTGTTTTTT.

The J gene is TRBJ2-7, the V gene TRBV15; D perhaps matches TRBD1 (6 bases). The germline CDR1 and CDR2 sequences are LNHNV and YYDKDF (reference sequence). Trimming removed 8 bases at V and 3 bases at J, with 14 bases between. The CDR3 runs 13 residues. CDR3 region: CATAQGYGYEQYF. DNA for the CDR3: TGTGCCACCGCACAGGGTTACGGCTACGAGCAGTACTTC.